Listed below are T cell receptor beta chains from one sample, sequenced in a study of OX40 agonist ivuxolimab in advanced cancers. Some clones are missing from TCRdb's copy, which holds only in-frame ones; the method was immunoSEQ multiplex PCR. The sample has tens of thousands of clones, about 83% seen once. Sequenced here: CD4+ or CD8+ T cells sorted from blood, sampled in a trial of the OX40 agonist ivuxolimab. The receptors here all came from an adult with an advanced solid tumor such as melanoma, head and neck, liver or kidney cancer. Each CDR3 is given with its conserved first and last residue. The order of the fields is V gene, J gene, clone size, D gene, CDR3 protein, CDR3 DNA. The D gene is left open where the match is weak. Clone size is shown for a subset of rows, as once, few, many or a class of expanded clone.

>TRBV19|TRBJ1-1|once|TRBD1
CASSRTGAETEAFF
TGTGCCAGTAGTAGGACAGGGGCCGAGACTGAAGCTTTCTTT
>TRBV9|TRBJ2-1|NA|NA
CASSVPASGNEQFF
TGTGCCAGCAGCGTCCCAGCGTCGGGCAATGAGCAGTTCTTC
>TRBV19|TRBJ2-7|NA|NA
CASSTLGSAGEWAYEQYF
TGTGCCAGTAGTACGTTGGGATCGGCAGGGGAGTGGGCCTACGAGCAGTACTTC
>TRBV19|TRBJ1-1|NA|NA
CASSIDAFTEAFF
TGTGCCAGTAGTATAGATGCCTTCACTGAAGCTTTCTTT
>TRBV20-1|TRBJ2-7|few|NA
CSALSSYEQYF
TGCAGTGCTCTTAGCTCCTACGAGCAGTACTTC
>TRBV19|TRBJ1-1|NA|NA
CASTRETRRLGEAFF
TGTGCCAGTACTAGAGAAACCCGTCGACTAGGAGAAGCTTTCTTT
>TRBV5-1|TRBJ1-1|NA|NA
CASSPGVGGTEAFF
TGCGCCAGCAGCCCGGGGGTTGGGGGGACTGAAGCTTTCTTT
>TRBV5-5|TRBJ1-6|NA|TRBD1
CASSLDVGQGLGSPLHF
TGTGCCAGCAGCTTGGATGTGGGACAGGGATTAGGGTCACCCCTCCACTTT
>TRBV7-3|TRBJ2-2|NA|NA
CATDAGELFF
TGTGCCACCGACGCCGGGGAGCTGTTTTTT
>TRBV6-1|TRBJ2-3|NA|TRBD1
CASSTGGAADTQYF
TGTGCCAGCAGTACAGGGGGCGCGGCAGATACGCAGTATTTT
>TRBV5-1|TRBJ2-2|NA|NA
CASSRGTSGVNTGELFF
TGCGCCAGCAGCCGGGGAACATCAGGGGTAAACACCGGGGAGCTGTTTTTT
>TRBV7-9|TRBJ2-3|NA|NA
CASSLDGGSSDTQYF
TGTGCCAGCAGCTTAGACGGGGGCAGTTCTGATACGCAGTATTTT
>TRBV14|TRBJ2-4|few|TRBD2
CASSQGGAKNIQYF
TGTGCCAGCAGCCAGGGGGGGGCCAAAAACATTCAGTACTTC
>TRBV4-2|TRBJ2-5|NA|NA
CASSQEPGAETQYF
TGTGCCAGCAGCCAGGAACCGGGAGCGGAGACCCAGTACTTC
>TRBV4-1|TRBJ2-7|NA|NA
CASSQGWGDSYEQYF
TGCGCCAGCAGCCAAGGATGGGGCGACTCCTACGAGCAGTACTTC
>TRBV5-1|TRBJ2-7|NA|NA
CASTSGVSYEQYF
TGCGCCAGCACCTCCGGGGTCTCCTACGAGCAGTACTTC
>TRBV2|TRBJ1-3|NA|NA
CASKAEALSGNTIYF
TGTGCCAGCAAGGCCGAGGCCCTCTCTGGAAACACCATATATTTT
>TRBV28|TRBJ2-1|NA|TRBD2
CASSATSGVYNEQFF
TGTGCCAGCAGCGCGACTAGCGGGGTTTACAATGAGCAGTTCTTC
>TRBV11-2|TRBJ2-3|few|NA
CASSLAGMDTQYF
TGTGCCAGCAGCTTAGCGGGGATGGATACGCAGTATTTT
>TRBV20-1|TRBJ2-5|NA|NA
CSAADRETQYF
TGCAGTGCTGCTGACAGGGAGACCCAGTACTTC
>TRBV7-7|TRBJ2-3|few|NA
CASSSRPGDTQYF
TGTGCCAGCAGCTCCCGCCCGGGGGATACGCAGTATTTT
>TRBV18|TRBJ1-2|few|NA
CASSPDDRRFYTF
TGTGCCAGCTCACCGGACGACAGGAGGTTCTACACCTTC
>TRBV30|TRBJ1-5|NA|TRBD1
CAWSAGQGPTTNQPQHF
TGTGCCTGGAGTGCGGGACAGGGCCCGACTACCAATCAGCCCCAGCATTTT
>TRBV30|TRBJ1-1|NA|NA
CAWSGGPHTEAFF
TGTGCCTGGAGCGGGGGTCCCCACACTGAAGCTTTCTTT
>TRBV7-9|TRBJ2-1|NA|NA
CASSLDQAPSYNEQFF
TGTGCCAGCAGCTTAGACCAGGCACCATCCTACAATGAGCAGTTCTTC
>TRBV7-8|TRBJ1-5|NA|NA
CASSLGFRNNQPQHF
TGTGCCAGCAGCCTAGGGTTTCGGAACAATCAGCCCCAGCATTTT
>TRBV7-9|TRBJ2-3|NA|NA
CASSLFAAPDTQYF
TGTGCCAGCAGCTTATTCGCGGCGCCAGATACGCAGTATTTT
>TRBV14|TRBJ2-6|once|NA
CASSYRLWGQRSGANVLTF
TGTGCCAGCAGCTATCGACTTTGGGGCCAACGCTCTGGGGCCAACGTCCTGACTTTC
>TRBV11-2|TRBJ2-1|NA|NA
CASSLSRYNEQFF
TGTGCCAGCAGCTTATCGCGGTACAATGAGCAGTTCTTC
>TRBV7-9|TRBJ2-1|few|TRBD2
CASTISGKNEQFF
TGTGCCAGCACCATTAGCGGGAAGAATGAGCAGTTCTTC
>TRBV11-3|TRBJ1-6|NA|NA
CASSVGEGSPLHF
TGTGCCAGCAGCGTGGGGGAGGGTTCCCCCCTCCACTTT
>TRBV11-2|TRBJ2-1|NA|NA
CASSQDRNNEQFF
TGTGCCAGCAGCCAGGATCGGAACAATGAGCAGTTCTTC
>TRBV7-2|TRBJ2-2|NA|TRBD1
CASSPRTGLANTGELFF
TGTGCCAGCAGCCCGCGGACAGGGCTTGCGAACACCGGGGAGCTGTTTTTT
>TRBV13|TRBJ2-2|NA|NA
CASMHSGRGDTGELFF
TGTGCCAGCATGCATAGCGGACGGGGAGACACCGGGGAGCTGTTTTTT
>TRBV5-4|TRBJ2-3|NA|NA
CASSSRGTDTQYF
TGTGCCAGCAGCTCCCGGGGAACAGATACGCAGTATTTT
>TRBV6-1|TRBJ1-3|NA|NA
CASSLDRSSGNTIYF
TGTGCCAGCAGTCTGGACCGGAGCTCTGGAAACACCATATATTTT
>TRBV5-4|TRBJ2-5|NA|NA
CASSLVSAQETQYF
TGTGCCAGCAGCTTGGTGTCAGCCCAAGAGACCCAGTACTTC
>TRBV30|TRBJ2-2|NA|TRBD1
CAWKRNQGVGELFF
TGTGCCTGGAAACGAAACCAGGGGGTCGGGGAGCTGTTTTTT
>TRBV28|TRBJ1-2|NA|NA
CASSLILVAASNYGYTF
TGTGCCAGCAGTTTAATTTTAGTCGCAGCTTCTAACTATGGCTACACCTTC
>TRBV6-5|TRBJ1-5|NA|TRBD1
CASSSGGIQPQHF
TGTGCCAGCAGTTCAGGGGGCATTCAGCCCCAGCATTTT
>TRBV29-1|TRBJ2-5|NA|NA
CSVTIKETQYF
TGCAGCGTTACGATAAAAGAGACCCAGTACTTC